The 10 T cell receptor beta chains below all came from one sample that was sequenced in a study of identical twins. TCRdb redid the calling of the 5' RACE reads with MiXCR, one entry per CDR3 protein. This sample yields around 570,000 distinct CDR3 sequences, of which nearly 10% are seen a single time; around 3% belongs to the top ten. These data were also filed under a second study, of yellow fever vaccine responses in identical twins.

Sample: PBMCs. These receptor sequences come from a woman under 30 in good health.

The rearrangement joins TRBV11-1 to TRBJ2-6; either TRBD1 or TRBD2 may supply D (5 bases each). V was trimmed by 4 bases and J by 0 bases, leaving 22 bases between them. In germline, CDR1 is SGHAT, CDR2 FQDESV (reference sequence). The CDR3 sequence is 20 residues long. CDR3 sequence (DNA): TGTGCCAGCAGCTCCACACCACATTGGGGGTATTACTCTGGGGCCAACGTCCTGACTTTC. Encoded protein: CASSSTPHWGYYSGANVLTF. Full variable domain (remainder filled in from reference TRBV11-1 and TRBJ2-6): EAEVAQSPRYKITEKSQAVAFWCDPISGHATLYWYRQILGQGPELLVQFQDESVVDDSQLPKDRFSAERLKGVDSTLKIQPAELGDSAMYLCASSSTPHWGYYSGANVLTFGAGSRLTVL.

This clonotype came up many times. The CDR3 nucleotides read TGTGCCAGCAGCCAGCGGGGGGGGGATGATTATACGCAGTATTTT. Protein: CASSQRGGDDYTQYF. The chain links TRBV4-2 to TRBJ2-3; 9 bases line up with TRBD2. This CDR3 has 15 residues. Germline V gene data show CDR1 as LGHNA and CDR2 as YNFKEQ. With 3 bases clipped from V and 7 bases from J, the junction kept 8 bases outside the gene matches.

This clonotype was observed many times. The CDR3 loop is CASSFHTDTQYF. In DNA form, the CDR3 reads TGTGCCAGCAGTTTTCACACAGATACGCAGTATTTT. This chain uses TRBV12-3 or TRBV12-4 with TRBJ2-3; D remains ambiguous. The CDR3 loop spans 12 amino acids. Trimming removed 3 bases from V and 2 bases from J, with 3 bases in between.

The chain uses TRBV20-1 and TRBJ2-3, with TRBD2 matching 10 bases. Germline V CDR1 and CDR2: DFQATT, SNEGSKA (reference sequence). The V and J ends lost 2 bases and 1 base, in that order; junction bases with no gene match: 3. The CDR3 runs 15 residues. CDR3 in DNA: TGCAGTGCTAGAAAGGGGACTAGCGGCACAGATACGCAGTATTTT. The encoded protein is CSARKGTSGTDTQYF.

This clonotype was seen a handful of times. The rearrangement links TRBV12-2 to TRBJ1-6. TRBV12-2 is deemed a pseudogene. The CDR3 is 15 amino acids. The CDR3 DNA sequence: TGTGCAAGTCGCCAACTATACATCTTGTTTTCACCCCTCCACTTT. This codes for CASRQLYILFSPLHF.

This clonotype came up a few times. The rearrangement links TRBV25-1 to TRBJ2-2; D unresolved. Trimming left V 9 bases short and J 0 bases short, with 5 bases between. This CDR3 is 12 amino acids long. CDR1 and CDR2 (germline): MGHDK, SYGVNS. The CDR3 region has the DNA TGTGCCAGTGCCACGAACACCGGGGAGCTGTTTTTT. As protein: CASATNTGELFF. The full variable domain, its missing parts supplied by reference TRBV25-1 and TRBJ2-2, is EADIYQTPRYLVIGTGKKITLECSQTMGHDKMYWYQQDPGMELHLIHYSYGVNSTEKGDLSSESTVSRIRTEHFPLTLESARPSHTSQYLCASATNTGELFFGEGSRLTVL.

The chain recombines TRBV20-1 with TRBJ1-1, with TRBD1 matching 8 bases. V shed 0 bases, J shed 1 base, and the junction held 4 bases outside the gene matches. The CDR3 totals 15 residues. In germline, CDR1 is DFQATT, CDR2 SNEGSKA (reference sequence). This CDR3 reads CSARERTGWNTEAFF. CDR3 sequence (DNA): TGCAGTGCTAGAGAACGGACAGGGTGGAACACTGAAGCTTTCTTT.

This clonotype was observed at least ten times. CDR3 bases: TGCGCCAGCAGCTTGTCTGACTTCTCCTACAATGAGCAGTTCTTC. Translating gives CASSLSDFSYNEQFF. The chain is built from TRBV5-1 and TRBJ2-1; D remains ambiguous. The V end was cut by 1 base, the J end by 0 bases, with 8 bases between. Looked up from germline, CDR1 is SGHRS and CDR2 is YFSETQ. The CDR3 runs 15 residues.

This clonotype appeared a few times. The V and J genes are TRBV29-1 and TRBJ2-2; TRBD1 is a possible D gene (6 bases). This CDR3 spans 13 amino acids. The ends were cut back, 4 bases at V and 5 bases at J, with 11 bases in the middle. Germline CDR1 is SQVTM and CDR2 is ANQGSEA. The CDR3 DNA sequence: TGCAGCGTTGTGCAGGGGTGGACCGGGGAGCTGTTTTTT. As protein: CSVVQGWTGELFF.

Of note for this clonotype: Germline is not matched at one junction end, which may reflect a read error. The V and J genes are TRBV5-6 and TRBJ2-1; 7 nucleotides align to TRBD2. Looked up from germline, CDR1 is SGHDT and CDR2 is YYEEEE. The CDR3 runs 16 residues. The CDR3 protein is CVSSLYGGSPYNEQFF. The CDR3 coding sequence is TGTGTCAGCAGCTTGTATGGCGGGAGCCCCTACAATGAGCAGTTCTTC.